The 21 T cell receptor beta chains listed next were all sequenced from one sample in a study of Ad26.COV2.S vaccination and SARS-CoV-2 variants. As for treatment: around 19 received Ad26.COV2.S at low or high dose, single or two shots; several received placebo; per-sample allocation not given. All samples were drawn on day 63, counting from the first vaccine or placebo injection. Assay: immunoSEQ multiplex PCR; the TCRdb copy retains only in-frame clones and omits some. Of 380,000 or so clones detected, around nine tenths appear once; the ten largest clones hold about 4.6%. The starting material was peripheral blood, obtained in a trial of Ad26.COV2.S vaccine versus placebo. All receptors come from a person aged 18-60 years who received the Ad26.COV2.S COVID-19 vaccine or a placebo.

V gene TRBV19 combines with J gene TRBJ1-3, with D perhaps TRBD1 (6 bases). This CDR3 has 12 amino acids. Germline values: CDR1 LNHDA, CDR2 SQIVND (reference sequence). The ends were cut back, 3 bases at V and 7 bases at J, with 7 bases in the middle. The CDR3 reads CASSIRGNTIYF. Written as DNA, the CDR3 is TGTGCCAGTAGTATCAGGGGCAACACCATATATTTT.

The chain links TRBV28 to TRBJ2-7; 13 bases match TRBD2. This CDR3 contains 12 residues. Germline loops: CDR1 MDHEN, CDR2 SYDVKM. With 5 bases clipped from V and 9 bases from J, the junction kept 1 base outside the gene matches. CDR3 nucleotide sequence: TGTGCCAGCAGTGGACTAGCGGGAGCGCAGTACTTC. This codes for CASSGLAGAQYF.

The V call is TRBV14, the J call TRBJ2-2; unclear D gene. The CDR3 is 13 amino acids. Between the trimmed V and J ends, which lost 1 base and 5 bases, there was a span of 5 bases. The germline CDR1 and CDR2 sequences are SGHDN and FVKESK. CDR3: CASSQGNTGELFF. As DNA, the CDR3 is TGTGCCAGCAGCCAAGGAAATACCGGGGAGCTGTTTTTT.

The J gene is TRBJ1-6, the V gene TRBV7-2; 8 bases line up with TRBD1. V was pared by 1 base and J by 9 bases, with 8 bases of the junction left unmatched. Germline V gene lookup returns CDR1 SGHTA and CDR2 FQGNSA. The CDR3 is 16 amino acids. In DNA form, the CDR3 reads TGTGCCAGCAGCTTAGTTGGGCCAGGGGGCGTTTCACCCCTCCACTTT. Its translation: CASSLVGPGGVSPLHF. The complete variable domain, with remaining parts taken from reference TRBV7-2 and TRBJ1-6, reads GAGVSQSPSNKVTEKGKDVELRCDPISGHTALYWYRQSLGQGLEFLIYFQGNSAPDKSGLPSDRFSAERTGGSVSTLTIQRTQQEDSAVYLCASSLVGPGGVSPLHFGNGTRLTVT.

The rearrangement links TRBV5-1 to TRBJ1-1; no reliable D call. Trimming stripped 4 bases from V and 2 bases from J, with 15 bases between. CDR1 and CDR2 (germline): SGHRS, YFSETQ. The CDR3 runs to 15 residues. The CDR3 is CASSPRTQHNTEAFF. The CDR3 DNA is TGCGCCAGCAGCCCTCGAACACAGCATAACACTGAAGCTTTCTTT. Looking up the rest from reference TRBV5-1 and TRBJ1-1 gives the full variable domain: KAGVTQTPRYLIKTRGQQVTLSCSPISGHRSVSWYQQTPGQGLQFLFEYFSETQRNKGNFPGRFSGRQFSNSRSEMNVSTLELGDSALYLCASSPRTQHNTEAFFGQGTRLTVV.

The V and J genes are TRBV3-1 (or the pseudogene TRBV3-2) and TRBJ1-5; D remains unclear. V lost 4 bases and J 3 bases, leaving 13 bases between the germline ends. Germline CDR1 is LGHDT and CDR2 is YNNKEL (reference sequence). This CDR3 is 15 amino acids long. CDR3 amino acids: CASSPRGPPNQPQHF. CDR3 coding DNA: TGTGCCAGCAGCCCTCGCGGGCCCCCCAATCAGCCCCAGCATTTT.

The gene calls are TRBV7-9 and TRBJ2-7, with 9 bases aligning to TRBD2. The germline gives CDR1 SEHNR, CDR2 FQNEAQ (reference sequence). The CDR3 has 15 residues. V lost 9 bases to trimming and J lost 1 base; unmatched junction nucleotides: 10. The CDR3 protein is CASSIETSGSYEQYF. The CDR3 DNA is TGTGCCAGTTCTATAGAGACTAGCGGTTCCTACGAGCAGTACTTC.

The rearrangement links TRBV3-1 (or the pseudogene TRBV3-2) to TRBJ2-3; D is ambiguous. This CDR3 contains 14 residues. V lost 1 base to trimming and J lost 2 bases, with 7 bases between them. CDR1 is LGHDT and CDR2 is YNNKEL in the germline V gene (reference sequence). The CDR3 loop is CASSQAWDTDTQYF. The CDR3 nucleotides read TGTGCCAGCAGCCAAGCCTGGGACACAGATACGCAGTATTTT.

With respect to this clone: The sample has other DNA sequences that encode this CDR3 too. The V call is TRBV2, the J call TRBJ1-2, with D possibly matching TRBD1 (6 bases). There are 13 residues in the CDR3. V was cut by 3 bases and J by 1 base, with 6 bases left in between. Germline CDR1 and CDR2: SNHLY and FYNNEI. CDR3 nucleotide sequence: TGTGCCAGCAGTGACAGGGGTAACTATGGCTACACCTTC. Encoded protein: CASSDRGNYGYTF.

CDR3 sequence: CAWSADTPLLETQYF. CDR3 nucleotides: TGTGCCTGGAGTGCCGATACCCCCTTATTGGAGACCCAGTACTTC. This rearrangement joins TRBV30 to TRBJ2-5; no firm D call. The CDR3 extends over 15 amino acids. Germline-derived CDR1 and CDR2 are GTSNPN and SVGIG (reference sequence). V lost 1 base to trimming and J lost 5 bases, with 17 bases between them.

This chain joins TRBV10-3 and TRBJ2-3; 9 bases agree with TRBD1. Germline assignment: CDR1 ENHRY and CDR2 SYGVKD. This CDR3 region has 17 residues. The J segment lost 3 bases and the V segment lost 4 bases, leaving 11 bases of the junction unmatched. CDR3 nucleotide sequence: TGTGCCATCAGTGCGTCCGACGGACAGGGGAGGACAGATACGCAGTATTTT. Amino acid sequence: CAISASDGQGRTDTQYF.

The count of this clone is one. The chain couples TRBV10-3 to TRBJ2-7, with TRBD2 identical over 10 bases. The CDR3 sequence is 15 residues long. Losses at the gene ends were 0 bases for V and 3 bases for J; bases not matched to a gene: 2. Looked up from germline, CDR1 is ENHRY and CDR2 is SYGVKD. CDR3: CAISESSSGGYEQYF. CDR3 coding DNA: TGTGCCATCAGTGAGTCGTCTAGCGGGGGCTACGAGCAGTACTTC.

The chain joins TRBV3-1 (or the pseudogene TRBV3-2) to TRBJ1-5; D possibly corresponds to TRBD1 (6 bases). The V and J ends lost 1 base and 4 bases respectively, with 17 bases between them. The germline CDR1 and CDR2 sequences are LGHDT and YNNKEL (reference sequence). The CDR3 covers 17 residues. CDR3 DNA: TGTGCCAGCAGCCAAGGATCGGGGACATGGGGGAATCAGCCCCAGCATTTT. Residues: CASSQGSGTWGNQPQHF.

The chain is built from TRBV19 and TRBJ1-3; D is uncertain. This CDR3 comprises 15 residues. In germline, CDR1 is LNHDA, CDR2 SQIVND (reference sequence). V was shortened by 9 bases and J by 0 bases, with 15 bases between the two germline ends. In DNA, the CDR3 is TGTGCCAGGGTTCCGCGCAGACGCTCTGGAAACACCATATATTTT. Encoded protein: CARVPRRRSGNTIYF.

The chain employs TRBV11-3 and TRBJ2-3, with no clear D. The CDR3 spans 13 residues. Germline V gene sequence: CDR1 SGHNT, CDR2 YENEEA. The ends were cut back, 1 base at V and 4 bases at J, with 6 bases in the middle. CDR3 DNA: TGTGCCAGCAGCTTAGGGACGGCAGATACGCAGTATTTT. Its protein is CASSLGTADTQYF.

The J gene is TRBJ2-5, the V gene TRBV2; TRBD2 is a possible D gene (6 bases). Trimming pared 0 bases from V and 5 bases from J, leaving 7 bases between. The CDR3 consists of 13 residues. Germline V gene lookup returns CDR1 SNHLY and CDR2 FYNNEI. CDR3 coding DNA: TGTGCCAGCAGTGAAGCTCGGGGGGAGACCCAGTACTTC. Translation: CASSEARGETQYF.

The V call is TRBV7-6, the J call TRBJ1-2; 9 bases are shared with TRBD1. V lost 0 bases, J lost 12 bases, and 14 bases stayed unmatched. The CDR3 has 16 amino acids. Germline loops: CDR1 SGHVS, CDR2 FNYEAQ. DNA of the CDR3: TGTGCCAGCAGCTTAGCGCCGGCCGGGACAGGGAGCCTACACACCTTC. Translated: CASSLAPAGTGSLHTF.

Concerning this clone itself: Other DNA sequences in this sample translate to the same CDR3. The rearrangement uses TRBV28 and TRBJ1-2; D unresolved. V lost 6 bases to trimming and J lost 3 bases, with 8 bases between them. The V gene's germline CDR1 is MDHEN and CDR2 SYDVKM. The CDR3 totals 12 residues. In DNA form, the CDR3 reads TGTGCCAGCAGCCGCGGGGACTATGGCTACACCTTC. It yields the protein CASSRGDYGYTF.

Worth noting for this clone: Other DNA variants within this sample encode the same CDR3. The chain carries TRBV19 and TRBJ1-2; unclear D gene. Germline V gene data show CDR1 as LNHDA and CDR2 as SQIVND (reference sequence). This CDR3 spans 11 amino acids. Trimming took 3 bases from V and 7 from J, leaving 6 bases between them. The CDR3 bases are TGTGCCAGTAGTATCGGCTCTGGCTACACCTTC. Translated, it gives CASSIGSGYTF.

On this clone itself: This may stem from a read error, because a much larger clone lies one nucleotide away. This rearrangement joins TRBV7-2 to TRBJ1-1, with D tentatively TRBD1 (5 bases). This CDR3 region has 15 residues. Germline V gene lookup returns CDR1 SGHTA and CDR2 FQGNSA. Trimming pared 1 base from V and 0 bases from J, leaving 9 bases between. DNA for the CDR3: TGTGCCAGCAGCTTAGATGGGGGGGTGAACACTGAAGCTTTCTTT. Protein sequence: CASSLDGGVNTEAFF.

The chain links TRBV5-1 to TRBJ1-4; D may be TRBD1 (6 bases). The CDR3 spans 15 residues. V lost 4 bases, J lost 1 base, and 11 bases lay in between. Germline V gene lookup returns CDR1 SGHRS and CDR2 YFSETQ. The CDR3 sequence: CASSRGTGTNEKLFF. CDR3 nucleotide sequence: TGCGCCAGCAGCAGGGGGACGGGAACTAATGAAAAACTGTTTTTT.